Included here is one T cell receptor beta chain sequence, with context. Measured with immunoSEQ multiplex PCR; TCRdb has only the in-frame clones, and not every one. This sample has about 35,000 clones, with around 86% found just once. The data are from a study of blood T cell repertoires in COVID-19. The CDR3 sequence is 12 residues long. Germline values: CDR1 MNHEY, CDR2 SVGAGI. Trimming pared 4 bases from V and 6 bases from J, leaving 7 bases between. The sequencing sample was made of peripheral blood. The rearrangement joins TRBV6-5 to TRBJ1-5, with unresolved D. This clonotype was sampled from a man aged 80 or over with active COVID-19. CDR3 protein: CASSSGSQPQHF. CDR3 coding DNA: TGTGCCAGCAGTTCGGGTAGTCAGCCCCAGCATTTT.